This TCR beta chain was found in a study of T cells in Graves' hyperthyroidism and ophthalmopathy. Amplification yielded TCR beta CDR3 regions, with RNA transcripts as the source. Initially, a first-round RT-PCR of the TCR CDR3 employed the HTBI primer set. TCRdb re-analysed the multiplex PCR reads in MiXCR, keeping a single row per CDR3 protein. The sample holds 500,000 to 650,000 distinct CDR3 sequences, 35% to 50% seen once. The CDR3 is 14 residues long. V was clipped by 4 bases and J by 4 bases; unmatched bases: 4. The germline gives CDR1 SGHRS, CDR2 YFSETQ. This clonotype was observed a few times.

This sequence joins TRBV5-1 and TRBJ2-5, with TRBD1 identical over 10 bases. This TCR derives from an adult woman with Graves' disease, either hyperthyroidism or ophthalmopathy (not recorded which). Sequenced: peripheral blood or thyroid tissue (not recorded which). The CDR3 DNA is TGCGCCAGCAGCCGGGGACAGGGGAGAGAGACCCAGTACTTC. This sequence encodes CASSRGQGRETQYF.